Included here is one TCR beta chain sequence, with context. Different DNA sequences within this sample yield the same CDR3. This record belongs to a study of shared clonotypes between healthy human individuals. About the study: Plates per donor: three CD4 naive, three CD4 memory, two CD8 naive, one CD8 memory.

It was about 190 ng DNA, approximately 30,000 T cell genomes, that sorted-subset replicate PCRs used. Clones were sequenced by immunoSEQ multiplex PCR, and TCRdb holds only the in-frame ones, with some missing. This sample carries roughly 850,000 clones, about 97% of them seen once, and the ten largest clones take about 0.25%. V lost 2 bases to trimming and J lost 5 bases, with 5 bases between them. The CDR3 spans 12 residues. The germline CDR1 and CDR2 sequences are MNHEY and SMNVEV (reference sequence). Naive CD8 cells lacked CD45RO and underwent positive selection for CCR7, leaving out terminally differentiated effector memory CD45RA+ cells.

This TCR was recovered from a man aged 25-45 years in good health. Source material: naive CD8+ T cells sorted from blood. V and J are TRBV27 and TRBJ2-3; no clear D. The CDR3 reads CASSLLEDTQYF. The CDR3 DNA sequence: TGTGCCAGCAGTTTACTTGAAGATACGCAGTATTTT.